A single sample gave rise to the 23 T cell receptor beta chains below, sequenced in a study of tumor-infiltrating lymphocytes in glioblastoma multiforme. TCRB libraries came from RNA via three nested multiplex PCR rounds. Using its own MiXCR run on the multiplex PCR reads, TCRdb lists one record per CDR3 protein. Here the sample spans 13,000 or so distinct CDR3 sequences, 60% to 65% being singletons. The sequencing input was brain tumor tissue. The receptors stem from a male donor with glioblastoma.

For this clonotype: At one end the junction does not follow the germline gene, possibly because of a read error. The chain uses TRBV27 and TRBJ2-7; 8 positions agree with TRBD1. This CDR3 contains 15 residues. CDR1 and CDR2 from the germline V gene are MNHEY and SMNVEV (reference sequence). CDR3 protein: CASSSGQGTSYEQYF. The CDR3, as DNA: TGTGCCAGTAGTTCCGGACAGGGTACCTCCTACGAGCAGTACTTC.

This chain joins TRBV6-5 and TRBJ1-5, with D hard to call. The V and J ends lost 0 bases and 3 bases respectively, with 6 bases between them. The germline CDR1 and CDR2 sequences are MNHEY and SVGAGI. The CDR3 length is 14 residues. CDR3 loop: CASSYSLFNQPQHF. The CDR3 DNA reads TGTGCCAGCAGTTACTCGCTATTCAATCAGCCCCAGCATTTT.

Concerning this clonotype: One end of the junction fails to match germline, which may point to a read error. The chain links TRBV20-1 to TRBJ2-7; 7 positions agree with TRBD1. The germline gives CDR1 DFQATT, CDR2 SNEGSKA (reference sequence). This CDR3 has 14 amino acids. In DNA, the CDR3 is TGCGGTGCTAGACAGGGCTGGAGAGACTACGAGCAGTACTTC. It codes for CGARQGWRDYEQYF.

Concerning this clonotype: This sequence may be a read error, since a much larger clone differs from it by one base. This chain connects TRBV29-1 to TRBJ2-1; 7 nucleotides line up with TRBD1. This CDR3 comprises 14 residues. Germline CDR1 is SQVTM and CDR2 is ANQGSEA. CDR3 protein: CGASQGEPYNEQFF. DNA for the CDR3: TGCGGCGCCAGCCAGGGGGAGCCCTACAATGAGCAGTTCTTC.

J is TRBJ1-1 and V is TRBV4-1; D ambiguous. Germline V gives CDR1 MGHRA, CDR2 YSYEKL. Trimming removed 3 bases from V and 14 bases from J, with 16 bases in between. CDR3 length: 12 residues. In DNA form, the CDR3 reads TGCGCCAGCAGCCATCAGAACACTGGAGCCTTCTTT. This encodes CASSHQNTGAFF.

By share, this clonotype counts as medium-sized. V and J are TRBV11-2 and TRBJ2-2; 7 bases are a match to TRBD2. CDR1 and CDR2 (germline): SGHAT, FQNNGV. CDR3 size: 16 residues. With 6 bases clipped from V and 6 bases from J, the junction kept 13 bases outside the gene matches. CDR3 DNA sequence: TGTGCCAGCAGTTTCCTCTCTGGCGGGAGCGCCGGGGAGCTGTTTTTT. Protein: CASSFLSGGSAGELFF. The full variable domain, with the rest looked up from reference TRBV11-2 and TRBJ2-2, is EAGVAQSPRYKIIEKRQSVAFWCNPISGHATLYWYQQILGQGPKLLIQFQNNGVVDDSQLPKDRFSAERLKGVDSTLKIQPAKLEDSAVYLCASSFLSGGSAGELFFGEGSRLTVL.

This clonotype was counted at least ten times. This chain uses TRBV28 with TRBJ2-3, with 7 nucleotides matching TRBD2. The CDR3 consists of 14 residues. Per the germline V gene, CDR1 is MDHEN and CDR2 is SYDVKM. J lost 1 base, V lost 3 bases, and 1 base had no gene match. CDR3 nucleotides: TGTGCCAGCAGTTTTCTAGCGGGCACAGATACGCAGTATTTT. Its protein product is CASSFLAGTDTQYF. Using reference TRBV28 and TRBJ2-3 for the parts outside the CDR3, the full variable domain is DVKVTQSSRYLVKRTGEKVFLECVQDMDHENMFWYRQDPGLGLRLIYFSYDVKMKEKGDIPEGYSVSREKKERFSLILESASTNQTSMYLCASSFLAGTDTQYFGPGTRLTVL.

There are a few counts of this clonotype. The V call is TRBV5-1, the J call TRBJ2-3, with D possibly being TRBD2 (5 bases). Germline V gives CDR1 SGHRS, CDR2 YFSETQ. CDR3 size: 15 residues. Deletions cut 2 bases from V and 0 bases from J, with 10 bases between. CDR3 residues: CASSFKGGSTDTQYF. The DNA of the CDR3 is TGCGCCAGCAGCTTCAAGGGCGGGAGCACAGATACGCAGTATTTT.

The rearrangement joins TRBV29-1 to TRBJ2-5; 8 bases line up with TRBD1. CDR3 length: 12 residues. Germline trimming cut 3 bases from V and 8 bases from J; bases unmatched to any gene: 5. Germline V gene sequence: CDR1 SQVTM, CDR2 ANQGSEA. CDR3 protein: CSVDEDRDTQYF. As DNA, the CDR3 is TGCAGCGTTGACGAGGACAGGGATACCCAGTACTTC.

The CDR3 sequence is CASSLHLGGPVETQYF. CDR3 coding DNA: TGTGCCAGTAGCCTCCATCTGGGAGGGCCAGTGGAGACCCAGTACTTC. The chain links TRBV7-9 to TRBJ2-5, with 7 bases identical to TRBD2. Germline V gives CDR1 SEHNR, CDR2 FQNEAQ (reference sequence). This CDR3 contains 16 residues. The ends lost 9 bases at V and 5 bases at J; junction bases unmatched: 18. The full variable domain, in which reference TRBV7-9 and TRBJ2-5 provide the parts outside the CDR3, is DTGVSQNPRHKITKRGQNVTFRCDPISEHNRLYWYRQTLGQGPEFLTYFQNEAQLEKSRLLSDRFSAERPKGSFSTLEIQRTEQGDSAMYLCASSLHLGGPVETQYFGPGTRLLVL.

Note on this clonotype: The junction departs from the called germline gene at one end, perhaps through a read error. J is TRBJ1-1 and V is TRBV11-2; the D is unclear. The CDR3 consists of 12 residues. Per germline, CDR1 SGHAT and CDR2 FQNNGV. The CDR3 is CAGSLLVSEAFF. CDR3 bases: TGTGCCGGCAGCTTACTTGTCTCTGAAGCTTTCTTT.

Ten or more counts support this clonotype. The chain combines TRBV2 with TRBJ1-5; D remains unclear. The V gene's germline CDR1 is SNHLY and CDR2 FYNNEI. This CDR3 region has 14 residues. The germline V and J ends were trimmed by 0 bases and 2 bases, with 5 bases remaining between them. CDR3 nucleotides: TGTGCCAGCAGTGAAGCTAGGGGCAATCAGCCCCAGCATTTT. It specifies CASSEARGNQPQHF.

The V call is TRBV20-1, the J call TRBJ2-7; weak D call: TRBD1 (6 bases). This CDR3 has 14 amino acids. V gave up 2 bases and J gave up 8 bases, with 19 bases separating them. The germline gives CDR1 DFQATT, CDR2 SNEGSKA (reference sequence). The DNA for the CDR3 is TGCAGTGCTAGATTTTCCGGACAGAATACCCAGCAGTACTTC. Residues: CSARFSGQNTQQYF.

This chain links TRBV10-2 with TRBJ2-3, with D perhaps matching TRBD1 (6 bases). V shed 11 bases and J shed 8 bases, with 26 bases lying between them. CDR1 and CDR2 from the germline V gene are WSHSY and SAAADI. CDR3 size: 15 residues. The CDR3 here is CAGSEAGAWAGTQYF. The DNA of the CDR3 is TGCGCCGGTAGTGAGGCAGGGGCCTGGGCAGGTACGCAGTATTTT.

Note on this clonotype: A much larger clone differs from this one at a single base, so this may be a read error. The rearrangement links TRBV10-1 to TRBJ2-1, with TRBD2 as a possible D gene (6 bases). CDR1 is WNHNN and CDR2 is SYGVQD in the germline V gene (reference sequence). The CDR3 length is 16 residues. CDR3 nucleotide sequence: TGCGTCAGCAGTGATCCAAGGACTACCAACTACAATGAGCAGTTCTTC. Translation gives CVSSDPRTTNYNEQFF.

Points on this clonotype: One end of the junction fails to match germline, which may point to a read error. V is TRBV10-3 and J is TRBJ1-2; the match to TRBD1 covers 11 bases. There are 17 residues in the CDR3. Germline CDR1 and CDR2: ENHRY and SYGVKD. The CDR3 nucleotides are TGTGCCATCAGTGAATCGGACAGGGGGCTCCTTAACTATGGCTACGCCTTC. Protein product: CAISESDRGLLNYGYAF.

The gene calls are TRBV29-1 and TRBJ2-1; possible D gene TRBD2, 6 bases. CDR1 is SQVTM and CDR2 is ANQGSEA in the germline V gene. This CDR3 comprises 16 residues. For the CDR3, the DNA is TGCGGCGGTGGGGCAGGTAGCGGAGGGGCCCAACGTGAGCAGTTCTTC. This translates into CGGGAGSGGAQREQFF.

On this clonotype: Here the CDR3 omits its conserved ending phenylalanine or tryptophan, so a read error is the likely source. This CDR3 reads CSAEHGVGEKLFS. The CDR3 region has the DNA TGCAGTGCTGAACATGGGGTCGGCGAAAAACTGTTTTCT. The V call is TRBV20-1, the J call TRBJ1-4; D not resolved. The CDR3 consists of 13 residues. Trimming removed 5 bases at V and 8 bases at J, with 15 bases between. The germline gives CDR1 DFQATT, CDR2 SNEGSKA (reference sequence).

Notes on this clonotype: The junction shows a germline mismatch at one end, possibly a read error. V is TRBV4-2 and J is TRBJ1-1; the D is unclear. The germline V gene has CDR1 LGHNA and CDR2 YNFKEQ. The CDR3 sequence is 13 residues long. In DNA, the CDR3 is TGTGTCAGCAGCCAAGAGTCAGAAACCGAAGCTTTCTTT. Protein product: CVSSQESETEAFF.

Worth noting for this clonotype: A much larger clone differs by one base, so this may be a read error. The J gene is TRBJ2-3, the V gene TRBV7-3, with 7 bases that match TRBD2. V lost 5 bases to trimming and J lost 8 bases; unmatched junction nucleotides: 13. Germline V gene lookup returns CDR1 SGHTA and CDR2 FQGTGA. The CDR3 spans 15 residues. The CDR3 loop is CASSLGTGGRGTQYF. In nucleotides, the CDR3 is TGTGCCAGCAGCCTCGGGACTGGCGGGAGAGGTACGCAGTATTTT.

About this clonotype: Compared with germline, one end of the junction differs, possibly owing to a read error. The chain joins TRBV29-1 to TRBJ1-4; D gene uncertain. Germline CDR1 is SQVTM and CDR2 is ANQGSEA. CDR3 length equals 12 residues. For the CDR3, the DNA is TGCAGTGTTGGAGGGCAGAAAGAGAAACTGTTTTTT. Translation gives CSVGGQKEKLFF.

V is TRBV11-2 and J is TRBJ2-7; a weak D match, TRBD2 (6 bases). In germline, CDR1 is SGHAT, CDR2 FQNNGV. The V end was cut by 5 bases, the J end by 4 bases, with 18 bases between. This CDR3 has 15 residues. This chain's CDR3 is CASSPILAAIYEQYF. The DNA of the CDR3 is TGTGCCAGCAGCCCAATCTTAGCGGCTATTTACGAGCAGTACTTC.

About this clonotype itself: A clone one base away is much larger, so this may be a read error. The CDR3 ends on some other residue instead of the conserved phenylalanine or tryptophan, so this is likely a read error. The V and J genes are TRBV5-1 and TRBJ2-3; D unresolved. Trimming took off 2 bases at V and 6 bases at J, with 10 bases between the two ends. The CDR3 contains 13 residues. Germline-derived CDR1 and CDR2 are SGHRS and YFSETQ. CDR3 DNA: TGCGCCAGCAGCTTTATATTAGAGGATACGCAGTATCTT. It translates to CASSFILEDTQYL.